One and the same sample provided the 10 T cell receptor beta chains below, sequenced in a study of blood T cells in healthy people across ages. It was with a sample-barcoded 5' primer and a J-beta primer mix that a second PCR of roughly 6 to 11 cycles was run. TCRdb reprocessed the 5' RACE reads via MiXCR and lists one record per CDR3 protein. The sample records around 650,000 distinct CDR3 sequences, roughly 32% being singletons. The sequenced sample was blood. The origin of the receptors is a woman older than 75 in good health.

This clonotype was counted many times. V usage is TRBV3-1 and J usage is TRBJ2-2, with no clear D. The CDR3 loop spans 16 amino acids. V was cut by 1 base and J by 4 bases, with 13 bases left in between. CDR1 is LGHDT and CDR2 is YNNKEL in the germline V gene (reference sequence). The CDR3 DNA is TGTGCCAGCAGCCAAGTCGATGGTTCGGCCACCGGGGAGCTGTTTTTT. Its translation is CASSQVDGSATGELFF.

This clonotype was counted at least ten times. This chain links TRBV7-8 with TRBJ2-7; possibly TRBD1 for D (6 bases). The CDR3 consists of 15 residues. Per the germline V gene, CDR1 is SGHVS and CDR2 is FQNEAQ. Trimming took off 3 bases at V and 1 base at J, with 13 bases between the two ends. The CDR3 loop is CASSLLDSFSYEQYF. The CDR3 DNA reads as TGTGCCAGCAGCTTGTTGGACAGCTTTTCCTACGAGCAGTACTTC.

This clonotype was counted a few times. The chain recombines TRBV7-2 with TRBJ2-2; D ambiguous. Between the trimmed V and J ends, which lost 8 bases and 3 bases, there was a span of 10 bases. This CDR3 has 13 residues. Germline CDR1 reads SGHTA; CDR2 reads FQGNSA. DNA for the CDR3: TGTGCCAGCGGCCACCTGGACACCGGGGAGCTGTTTTTT. This sequence encodes CASGHLDTGELFF.

This clonotype was recorded many times. Germline is not matched at one junction end, which may reflect a read error. The V gene is TRBV5-1, the J gene TRBJ2-7; possible D gene TRBD2, 6 bases. The CDR3 is 13 residues long. Looked up from germline, CDR1 is SGHRS and CDR2 is YFSETQ. CDR3 residues: CASSPAGSYEQYF. CDR3 DNA: TGTGCCAGCAGCCCCGCGGGGTCCTACGAGCAGTACTTC.

About this clonotype itself: The junction departs from germline at one end; a sequencing error may be responsible. The V gene is TRBV19, the J gene TRBJ2-4; TRBD2 is a possible D gene (6 bases). The J call may be incorrect, as the DNA end agrees better with TRBJ2-7. Germline lookup yields CDR1 LNHDA and CDR2 SQIVND (reference sequence). The CDR3 consists of 14 residues. The CDR3 DNA is TGTGCCGGTAGGACTACTGGATCGTCCTACGAGCAGTACTTC. Its translation: CAGRTTGSSYEQYF.

This clonotype was recorded many times. The V call is TRBV7-2, the J call TRBJ2-7; TRBD1 or TRBD2 may be the D gene (6 bases each). The CDR3 is 15 residues long. The V end was cut by 0 bases, the J end by 3 bases, with 12 bases between. Germline V lookup: CDR1 SGHTA, CDR2 FQGNSA. The CDR3, as DNA: TGTGCCAGCAGCTTAGCGGGGGGCCAACTCTACGAGCAGTACTTC. As protein: CASSLAGGQLYEQYF.

Notes on this clonotype: A much larger clone lies one base from this, so it may be a read error. The chain joins TRBV20-1 to TRBJ2-5; D might be TRBD1 (6 bases). The CDR3 totals 14 residues. Trimming shortened V by 5 bases and J by 11 bases, and 24 bases separated the two germline ends. Germline assignment: CDR1 DFQATT and CDR2 SNEGSKA (reference sequence). The CDR3 loop reads CSAPLQGRRNEQYF. The CDR3 nucleotides are TGCAGTGCTCCCCTTCAGGGGAGAAGGAATGAGCAGTACTTC.

There are many counts of this clonotype. The chain carries TRBV4-1 and TRBJ1-2; D may be TRBD1 (6 bases). Germline assignment: CDR1 MGHRA and CDR2 YSYEKL. The CDR3 extends over 15 amino acids. V lost 0 bases, J lost 6 bases, and 14 bases lay in between. DNA for the CDR3: TGCGCCAGCAGCCAAGAGGTCCCCAGGGGCCATGGCTACACCTTC. It codes for CASSQEVPRGHGYTF.

This clonotype was picked up one time. A much bigger clone sits one base away, suggesting this may be a read error. The chain employs TRBV14 and TRBJ2-1; D might be TRBD2 (6 bases). The CDR3 spans 11 residues. Germline loops: CDR1 SGHDN, CDR2 FVKESK. Here the CDR3 reads CACSHGGEQFF. The CDR3 DNA sequence: TGTGCCTGCAGCCATGGGGGGGAGCAGTTCTTC.

The sample holds many counts of this clonotype. The V call is TRBV6-2 or TRBV6-3, the J call TRBJ2-3, with D unresolved. The CDR3 has 13 amino acids. Trimming pared 7 bases from V and 0 bases from J, leaving 8 bases between. Germline V CDR1 and CDR2: MNHEY, SVGEGT. The CDR3 region has the DNA TGTGCCAGCAAAGCCTCCAGCACAGATACGCAGTATTTT. This encodes CASKASSTDTQYF.